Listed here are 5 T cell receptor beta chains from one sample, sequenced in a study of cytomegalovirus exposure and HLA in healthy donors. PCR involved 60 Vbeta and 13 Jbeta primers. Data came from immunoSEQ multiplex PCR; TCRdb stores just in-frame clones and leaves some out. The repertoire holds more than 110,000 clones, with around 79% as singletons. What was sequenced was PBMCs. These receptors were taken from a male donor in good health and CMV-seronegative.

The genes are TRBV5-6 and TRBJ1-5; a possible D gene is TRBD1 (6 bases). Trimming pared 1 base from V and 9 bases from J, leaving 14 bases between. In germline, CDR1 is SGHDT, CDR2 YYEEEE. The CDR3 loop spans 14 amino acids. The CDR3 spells CASSLIGRGGPQHF. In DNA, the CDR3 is TGTGCCAGCAGCTTGATAGGGAGGGGGGGGCCCCAGCATTTT.

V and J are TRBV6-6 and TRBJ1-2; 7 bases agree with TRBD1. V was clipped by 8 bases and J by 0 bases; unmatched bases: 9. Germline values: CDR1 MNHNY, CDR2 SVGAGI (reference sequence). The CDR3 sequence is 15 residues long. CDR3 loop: CASGPRDSPNYGYTF. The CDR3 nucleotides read TGTGCCAGCGGCCCCCGGGACAGTCCTAACTATGGCTACACCTTC.

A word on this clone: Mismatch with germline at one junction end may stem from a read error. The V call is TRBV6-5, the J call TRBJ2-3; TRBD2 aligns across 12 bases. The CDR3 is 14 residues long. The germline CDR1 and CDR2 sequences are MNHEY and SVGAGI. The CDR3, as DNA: TGTGCCAGCAGTTCTAGCGGGGGGGGCGATACGCGGTATTTT. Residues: CASSSSGGGDTRYF.

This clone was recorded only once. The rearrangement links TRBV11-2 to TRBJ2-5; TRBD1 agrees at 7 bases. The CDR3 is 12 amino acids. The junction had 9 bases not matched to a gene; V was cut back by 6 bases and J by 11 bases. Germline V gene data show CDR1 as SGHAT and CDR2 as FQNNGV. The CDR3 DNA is TGTGCCAGCAGGGGACAGATTGGTGAGCAGTACTTC. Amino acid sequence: CASRGQIGEQYF.

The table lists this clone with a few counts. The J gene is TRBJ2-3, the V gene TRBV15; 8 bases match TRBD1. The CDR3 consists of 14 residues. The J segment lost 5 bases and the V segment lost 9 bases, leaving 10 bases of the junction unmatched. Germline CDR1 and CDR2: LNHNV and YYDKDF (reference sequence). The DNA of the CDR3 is TGTGCCACGACAGGGGCAAACCAGGGAGATACGCAGTATTTT. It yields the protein CATTGANQGDTQYF. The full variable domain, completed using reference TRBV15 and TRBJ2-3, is DAMVIQNPRYQVTQFGKPVTLSCSQTLNHNVMYWYQQKSSQAPKLLFHYYDKDFNNEADTPDNFQSRRPNTSFCFLDIRSPGLGDTAMYLCATTGANQGDTQYFGPGTRLTVL.